The sequence of this T cell receptor (beta chain) was determined in a study of naive and memory T cell subsets. Overall study results and limits: Diversity fell and Gini index rose from naive through CM, EM, EMRA. Possibly reflecting memory cells re-expressing CD45RA, a few larger clonotypes occurred in naive repertoires, especially CD8. TCR abundance followed a power law differing between naive and memory subsets.

Germline V CDR1 and CDR2: WSHSY, SAAADI. The CDR3 contains 13 residues. The V and J ends lost 3 bases and 13 bases, in that order; junction bases with no gene match: 6. Two oligonucleotides, mixed equimolar, formed the beta constant-region primer covering TRBC1 and TRBC2. The ligated cDNA underwent four PCR rounds using SP2 and nested alpha and beta constant-region primers. Each CDR3 protein is one row after TCRdb ran MiXCR on the UMI-ligation and nested PCR reads. The repertoire consists of about 90,000 distinct CDR3 sequences, with around 11% occurring once and the leading ten covering around 0.13%. In the case of this clonotype: Its specificity is not known.

Cells stained for CD3, CD4, CD8, CD45RA and CD27 were sorted into four subsets. The chain uses TRBV10-2 and TRBJ1-6; 7 nucleotides line up with TRBD1. The sequencing sample was made of naive CD4+ T cells from blood. The TCR was taken from a human donor in good health. The CDR3 spells CASSDGTAYPLHF. Here the CDR3 DNA reads TGCGCCAGCAGTGACGGGACAGCCTATCCCCTCCACTTT.